Detailed here is one TCR beta chain. This clonotype occurred many times. No antigen is known for it. One base away there is no much larger clone; base qualities are not given. This sample stems from a study of neurological immune-mediated disorders (dated by TCRdb to the late 2010s). With respect to the entire study: Among the approximately 35 multiple sclerosis patients, about 31 had relapsing-remitting MS and 3 had secondary progressive MS. Each longitudinal HAM/TSP and healthy donor was sampled at 3 time-points spaced at roughly 3-40 month intervals. The approximately 110 TCR-beta libraries included longitudinal samples, technical triplicates and paired sorted CD4+ and CD8+ T-cell subsets alongside PBMC samples. The cohort included some 68 subjects: approximately 14 with HAM/TSP, about 34 with multiple sclerosis, and around 20 healthy controls. Peripheral blood TCR-beta repertoires from patients with HTLV-I-associated myelopathy (HAM/TSP), patients with multiple sclerosis, and healthy controls were compared in the study using UMI-based sequencing. Beyond this particular receptor, the publication reports: TCR clonal expansion was greatest in HAM/TSP patients and smallest in MS patients, who ranked below even healthy controls. In phylogenetic analysis, the repertoires of 18 of 34 MS patients grouped into a cluster of related CDR3 sequences, which suggests a possible signature at the repertoire level. No identical CDR3 amino acid sequences were shared among expanded clones across subjects, suggesting private TCR-beta repertoires in all groups. No clinical or MRI features were associated with the MS cluster, and the authors said that larger cohorts are needed.

V ends up 9 bases short and J 7 bases short, with an unmatched junction base count of 7. The cysteine opens and the phenylalanine closes a CDR3 of 13 amino acids. The sequence is cut down to CDR3 DNA, 39 bases in frame from base 1. CDR1 and CDR2 are read off the germline V gene (reference sequence) as SEHNR and FQNEAQ. Read against the paper, the sample's time point label means: longitudinal time-point 3. For the unsorted PBMC libraries, 2 million PBMCs were stored in RNAlater at -80 degrees C until RNA extraction and were used to generate the libraries. The multiple sclerosis patients were enrolled in a US clinical protocol that used magnetic resonance imaging to evaluate disease progression. Peripheral blood was subjected to Ficoll-Hypaque density gradient centrifugation to isolate PBMCs, which were then cryopreserved in liquid nitrogen. To synthesize cDNA, template-switch 5'RACE was performed with a primer carrying a 10-nucleotide random unique molecular identifier so that each TCR transcript was tagged. Each sequencing run produced over 180 million TCR-beta sequences covering 15-18 subjects. Total RNA was extracted with the RNeasy kit. Using the KAPA Real-time Library Amplification kit, TCR-beta VDJ regions were amplified with primers for the TCR constant region and the 5'RACE anchor. Sample indexes and Illumina adaptors were added in a first PCR, and a second PCR then increased library yield. The roughly 650 bp TCR product was size-selected on a 2% E-gel SizeSelection system after Ampure bead purification. Before pooling, library quality was assessed on a Bioanalyzer, concentration was determined with Qubit, and library quantification was performed with the Kapa Library Quantification kit. An Illumina HiSeq 2500 sequenced the libraries paired-end 2 x 150 bp. To increase sequence diversity, about 25-31% phiX was spiked into each library pool. The authors processed their data as follows. The UMI-based MiGEC pipeline processed quality-filtered reads and removed over 75% of raw TCR sequences during error correction. IMGT germline references were used for aligning VDJ genes, and each clonotype was defined as a unique CDR3 amino acid sequence together with its V-J genes. Clonal expansion, Shannon diversity and CDR3 relatedness (CalcPairwiseDistances, ClusterSamples) were evaluated with VDJtools, and phylogenetic trees were built with CLCbio workbench. A clone was classed as expanded if it had 8 or more unique UMIs, a cutoff based on coefficient-of-variation modelling across technical triplicates. TCRdb reworked the public reads: Q25 trimming with fastp, MiXCR clone assembly, productive beta chains retained. One record per CDR3 amino acid sequence lists the most common genes and DNA. These V and J calls originate from TCRdb's pipeline instead of the authors' own analysis. The sample table lists 84,000 or so distinct CDR3 sequences, about 4.3% of them with a count of one. 5.7% of the sample comes from the top ten.

The sequence joins TRBV7-9 to TRBJ1-4, with TRBD1 matching 8 junction bases. The clonotype comes from a woman aged 60-70 years with multiple sclerosis. Sequenced material: PBMCs. The DNA sequence is given as TGTGCCAGTTCCGGGACAGGAATTGAAAAACTGTTTTTT. The encoded protein is CASSGTGIEKLFF.